These T cell receptor beta chains were read from a single sample in a study of cytomegalovirus exposure and HLA in healthy donors. The repertoire was sequenced with immunoSEQ multiplex PCR; TCRdb's copy has only in-frame clones and lacks some. The sample consists of roughly 290,000 clones, about 80% of them appearing once. The sample consisted of PBMCs. Every receptor here comes from a girl aged 2 to 9 in good health and CMV-seronegative. The CDR3 runs from the conserved cysteine through the conserved F or W. D genes are given only for firm matches. Expanded clones get a size class; other rows say once, few or many, or leave the size out.

TRBD1 | TRBJ1-2 | TRBV5-1 | once | TGCGCCAGCAGCTTGGGGGACAGGGGATATGGCTACACCTTC | CASSLGDRGYGYTF
NA | TRBJ1-2 | TRBV15 | NA | TGTGCCACCAGCACCTCCGGACAGCCTTATGGCTACACCTTC | CATSTSGQPYGYTF
TRBD2 | TRBJ2-7 | TRBV6-5 | NA | TGTGCCAGCAAAAGCGGGGGGGCCGGCGAGCAGTACTTC | CASKSGGAGEQYF
NA | TRBJ2-1 | TRBV7-9 | once | TGTGCCAGCCCCCTTCCTTGGGGCCCCGAGAATGAGCAGTTCTTC | CASPLPWGPENEQFF
TRBD1 | TRBJ1-2 | TRBV28 | NA | TGTGCCAGCAGTCCGGGGACAGGGGCGATGGGCTACACCTTC | CASSPGTGAMGYTF
TRBD1 | TRBJ2-7 | TRBV7-6 | NA | TGTGCCAGCAGCATCGGGACAGGGCATGCCTACGAGCAGTACTTC | CASSIGTGHAYEQYF
TRBD1 | TRBJ1-5 | TRBV19 | NA | TGTGCCAGTACCCACGGGACAGGTTCCAATCAGCCCCAGCATTTT | CASTHGTGSNQPQHF
NA | TRBJ1-2 | TRBV5-1 | NA | TGCGCCAGCAGCTTGGCAGGAGGAGACAACTATGGCTACACCTTC | CASSLAGGDNYGYTF
NA | TRBJ1-5 | TRBV6-6 | NA | TGTGCCAGCAGTTCCAGGTGGAATCAGCCCCAGCATTTT | CASSSRWNQPQHF
TRBD1 | TRBJ2-4 | TRBV11-2 | NA | TGTGCCAGTCGGAAACCGGGACAGGACATTCAGTACTTC | CASRKPGQDIQYF
NA | TRBJ1-4 | TRBV30 | NA | TGTGCCTGGGAGGACCCACAGGGACCAAATGAAAAACTGTTTTTT | CAWEDPQGPNEKLFF
TRBD1 | TRBJ1-2 | TRBV9 | NA | TGTGCCAGCAGCGTAGACCGACAGGGGGATCGTTATGGCTACACCTTC | CASSVDRQGDRYGYTF
NA | TRBJ2-7 | TRBV4-2 | NA | TGTGCCAGCAGCCAAGATCCGGGGGACTACGAGCAGTACTTC | CASSQDPGDYEQYF
NA | TRBJ2-2 | TRBV28 | once | TGTGCCAGCAGTTCGACAGGGAGGATAGCCGGGGAGCTGTTTTTT | CASSSTGRIAGELFF
NA | TRBJ2-1 | TRBV7-6 | NA | TGTGCCAGCAGCTTAGAGACCCCCGGGACTGAAGCCTACAATGAGCAGTTCTTC | CASSLETPGTEAYNEQFF
NA | TRBJ2-3 | TRBV4-1 | NA | TGCGCCAGCAGCCCCCTCAACAGAGATACGCAGTATTTT | CASSPLNRDTQYF
NA | TRBJ2-7 | TRBV6-4 | NA | TGTGCCAGCAGTGACTCGAACAGCTACGAGCAGTACTTC | CASSDSNSYEQYF
TRBD1 | TRBJ2-2 | TRBV5-1 | NA | TGCGCCAGCAGCTGGGGACCGGGACAGGGGGCGTCCGGGGAGCTGTTTTTT | CASSWGPGQGASGELFF
NA | TRBJ2-6 | TRBV4-1 | few | TGCGCCAGCAGCCAAGATTCCAGCTCTGGGGCCAACGTCCTGACTTTC | CASSQDSSSGANVLTF
TRBD2 | TRBJ2-1 | TRBV28 | NA | TGTGCCAGCAGTTTAGATGCCGATCTAGCGGGAGTCTTCAATGAGCAGTTCTTC | CASSLDADLAGVFNEQFF
NA | TRBJ1-6 | TRBV28 | NA | TGTGCCAGCAGCGCCGGGATGTCACCCCTCCACTTT | CASSAGMSPLHF
NA | TRBJ2-2 | TRBV19 | NA | TGTGCCAGTTTTGCAGGGATCGGCGGGGAGCTGTTTTTT | CASFAGIGGELFF